The 25 T cell receptor beta chains listed next were all sequenced from one sample in a study of cytomegalovirus exposure and HLA in healthy donors. Vbeta (60) and Jbeta (13) primers were used in the PCR. Using immunoSEQ multiplex PCR, the repertoire was profiled, and TCRdb retains in-frame clones only, with some absent. There are roughly 100,000 clones in the sample; about 74% occur only once, and roughly 9.3% lies in the top ten. The specimen sequenced was PBMCs. All receptors come from a male donor in good health and CMV-seropositive.

This clone has more than one count but fewer than ten. The chain couples TRBV7-9 to TRBJ2-7, with 10 bases matching TRBD2. Unmatched junction bases numbered 13, after V lost 10 bases and J lost 4 bases. Germline CDR1 and CDR2: SEHNR and FQNEAQ (reference sequence). CDR3 length: 15 residues. CDR3 DNA: TGTGCCACCCAAAGACTGACTAGCGGGCCGTACGAGCAGTACTTC. It specifies CATQRLTSGPYEQYF.

The DNA for the CDR3 is TGTGCCAGTGGAGCGGGCGGGAGGGCAGAGACCCAGTACTTC. This translates into CASGAGGRAETQYF. V gene TRBV6-1 combines with J gene TRBJ2-5; 9 bases are shared with TRBD2. The germline CDR1 and CDR2 sequences are MNHNS and SASEGT. The CDR3 contains 14 residues. After removal of 9 bases from V and 4 bases from J, the junction contained 9 bases not matched to a gene.

The chain employs TRBV11-1 and TRBJ2-2; 10 bases are shared with TRBD1. The CDR3 extends over 15 amino acids. J lost 4 bases, V lost 5 bases, and 4 bases had no gene match. Germline CDR1 and CDR2: SGHAT and FQDESV (reference sequence). The CDR3 sequence: CASSRGQGGTGELFF. The CDR3 DNA reads as TGTGCCAGCAGCCGCGGACAGGGGGGCACCGGGGAGCTGTTTTTT.

This chain uses TRBV19 with TRBJ1-5; 8 bases align to TRBD1. CDR1 is LNHDA, CDR2 SQIVND, per germline (reference sequence). V shed 4 bases, J shed 6 bases, and the junction held 8 bases outside the gene matches. The CDR3 has 15 amino acids. CDR3 DNA sequence: TGTGCCAGTAGTAACCCCTCAGGGGGCGGTCAGCCCCAGCATTTT. Translated, it gives CASSNPSGGGQPQHF.

V gene TRBV9 combines with J gene TRBJ2-5; D might be TRBD1 (6 bases). Per the germline V gene, CDR1 is SGDLS and CDR2 is YYNGEE. The V gene lost 3 bases and the J gene lost 1 base, with 10 bases spanning the gap. The CDR3 is made up of 14 amino acids. The CDR3 spells CASSAGTTQETQYF. In nucleotides, the CDR3 is TGTGCCAGCAGCGCCGGGACAACCCAAGAGACCCAGTACTTC.

The chain joins TRBV19 to TRBJ2-3, with 13 positions matching TRBD2. Germline trimming cut 5 bases from V and 0 bases from J; bases unmatched to any gene: 11. The CDR3 contains 19 residues. Germline CDR1 reads LNHDA; CDR2 reads SQIVND (reference sequence). The CDR3 is CASSSRTSGRAWSTDTQYF. CDR3 DNA: TGTGCCAGTAGTTCCCGAACTAGCGGGAGGGCCTGGAGCACAGATACGCAGTATTTT.

J is TRBJ2-7 and V is TRBV30; D gene ambiguous. CDR3 length: 12 amino acids. V was clipped by 4 bases and J by 5 bases, with 12 bases between them. Germline lookup yields CDR1 GTSNPN and CDR2 SVGIG (reference sequence). CDR3 in amino acids: CAWKSTRNEQYF. The CDR3 bases are TGTGCCTGGAAGAGCACGCGAAACGAGCAGTACTTC. Full variable domain (outside the CDR3, taken from reference TRBV30 and TRBJ2-7): SQTIHQWPATLVQPVGSPLSLECTVEGTSNPNLYWYRQAAGRGLQLLFYSVGIGQISSEVPQNLSASRPQDRQFILSSKKLLLSDSGFYLCAWKSTRNEQYFGPGTRLTVT.

J is TRBJ2-1 and V is TRBV5-1; 7 nucleotides agree with TRBD2. V lost 4 bases, J lost 6 bases, and 10 bases stayed unmatched. Germline CDR1 is SGHRS and CDR2 is YFSETQ. The CDR3 has 15 amino acids. In DNA, the CDR3 is TGCGCCAGCAGCCGAAGCGGGACCTCACCCAATGAGCAGTTCTTC. The encoded protein is CASSRSGTSPNEQFF.

This clone was picked up a small number of times. The chain recombines TRBV7-2 with TRBJ2-5, with 9 bases fitting TRBD2. The CDR3 length is 16 residues. The junction had 7 bases not matched to a gene; V was cut back by 1 base and J by 4 bases. Germline CDR1 and CDR2: SGHTA and FQGNSA. DNA of the CDR3: TGTGCCAGCAGCTTAGGCGGGACTAGCAGGCGAGAGACCCAGTACTTC. The encoded protein is CASSLGGTSRRETQYF.

The genes are TRBV18 and TRBJ2-7, with D possibly being TRBD2 (5 bases). CDR1 and CDR2 from the germline V gene are KGHSH and LQKENI. Trimming pared 1 base from V and 5 bases from J, leaving 9 bases between. The CDR3 contains 13 residues. The CDR3 sequence: CASSPRNGDEQYF. The CDR3 region has the DNA TGTGCCAGCTCACCACGCAACGGGGACGAGCAGTACTTC.

The chain uses TRBV4-1 and TRBJ1-1, with D uncertain. The V end was cut by 1 base, the J end by 5 bases, with 14 bases between. Germline V CDR1 and CDR2: MGHRA, YSYEKL. CDR3 length equals 15 residues. CDR3 loop: CASSQGTRGRTEAFF. The CDR3 region has the DNA TGCGCCAGCAGCCAAGGGACCCGGGGAAGAACTGAAGCTTTCTTT.

This clone has only a few counts. The chain uses TRBV29-1 and TRBJ2-7, with a tentative D call TRBD2 (5 bases). Trimming took off 4 bases at V and 5 bases at J, with 15 bases between the two ends. Germline CDR1 SQVTM, CDR2 ANQGSEA. This CDR3 contains 13 residues. In DNA form, the CDR3 reads TGCAGCGTTGCCTCAGCCGGGGTGGACGAGCAGTACTTC. Residues: CSVASAGVDEQYF.

V and J are TRBV28 and TRBJ2-3; 9 positions match TRBD1. Germline V gene data show CDR1 as MDHEN and CDR2 as SYDVKM. This CDR3 has 15 amino acids. Unmatched junction bases numbered 5, after V lost 4 bases and J lost 3 bases. This chain's CDR3 is CASSSGDRETDTQYF. The CDR3 DNA reads TGTGCCAGCAGTTCGGGGGACAGGGAGACAGATACGCAGTATTTT.

This clone has just a few counts. The chain carries TRBV25-1 and TRBJ2-5; D gene uncertain. Germline-derived CDR1 and CDR2 are MGHDK and SYGVNS. V dropped 10 bases and J dropped 4 bases, with 13 bases sitting between them. The CDR3 has 12 amino acids. CDR3 protein: CATQVGSETQYF. CDR3 nucleotides: TGTGCCACCCAAGTCGGGTCAGAGACCCAGTACTTC.

This clone is a singleton in its sample. The rearrangement uses TRBV5-1 and TRBJ2-7; perhaps TRBD2 as D (5 bases). The germline CDR1 and CDR2 sequences are SGHRS and YFSETQ. V lost 4 bases and J lost 3, with 14 bases in between. The CDR3 totals 14 residues. The CDR3 spells CASSKVGANYEQYF. As DNA, the CDR3 is TGCGCCAGCAGCAAAGTGGGAGCGAACTACGAGCAGTACTTC. The full variable domain, in which reference TRBV5-1 and TRBJ2-7 provide the parts outside the CDR3, is KAGVTQTPRYLIKTRGQQVTLSCSPISGHRSVSWYQQTPGQGLQFLFEYFSETQRNKGNFPGRFSGRQFSNSRSEMNVSTLELGDSALYLCASSKVGANYEQYFGPGTRLTVT.

This chain connects TRBV7-6 to TRBJ2-1, with D possibly matching TRBD2 (5 bases). Germline CDR1 is SGHVS and CDR2 is FNYEAQ. This CDR3 spans 11 amino acids. V lost 7 bases and J 8 bases, leaving 9 bases between the germline ends. CDR3 protein: CASTRGYEQFF. The CDR3, as DNA: TGTGCCAGCACCCGAGGGTATGAGCAGTTCTTC.

This chain connects TRBV19 to TRBJ2-1; 12 bases are shared with TRBD2. Trimming at V came to 6 bases and at J to 2 bases, leaving 2 bases not matched to a gene. Germline loops: CDR1 LNHDA, CDR2 SQIVND (reference sequence). This CDR3 comprises 15 residues. The CDR3, as DNA: TGTGCCAGTAGGCCTAGCGGGAGGGCCTACAATGAGCAGTTCTTC. Its translation is CASRPSGRAYNEQFF.

The chain has TRBV5-5 and TRBJ1-4; 9 bases align to TRBD1. The V gene's germline CDR1 is SGHKS and CDR2 YYEKEE (reference sequence). With V trimmed by 3 bases and J by 6 bases, 6 bases remained unmatched. The CDR3 is 15 residues long. CDR3: CASSSTGQGYEKLFF. DNA for the CDR3: TGTGCCAGCAGCTCTACGGGACAGGGATATGAAAAACTGTTTTTT.

This clone was detected only once. The chain carries TRBV5-6 and TRBJ2-2; 10 bases match TRBD2. The ends lost 0 bases at V and 7 bases at J; junction bases unmatched: 6. Germline values: CDR1 SGHDT, CDR2 YYEEEE. The CDR3 covers 16 residues. The CDR3 nucleotides are TGTGCCAGCAGCTTGGTCAGAGCGGGAGGGAACGGGGAGCTGTTTTTT. Protein: CASSLVRAGGNGELFF.

The chain has TRBV16 and TRBJ2-3; 9 bases line up with TRBD1. V dropped 4 bases and J dropped 2; count of bases not matched to a gene: 4. Germline CDR1 and CDR2: KGHSY and FQNENV. This CDR3 is 15 amino acids long. This CDR3 is CASSPRTGDTDTQYF. CDR3 nucleotides: TGTGCCAGCAGCCCCCGGACAGGGGACACAGATACGCAGTATTTT.

This clone was detected only a few times. V is TRBV4-3 and J is TRBJ2-3; TRBD1 matches 7 bases. The length of the CDR3 is 15 residues. Per the germline V gene, CDR1 is LGHNA and CDR2 is YSLEER. V shed 0 bases, J shed 6 bases, and the junction held 6 bases outside the gene matches. For the CDR3, the DNA is TGCGCCAGCAGCCAAGATTACAGGGGATACGATACGCAGTATTTT. Its protein product is CASSQDYRGYDTQYF.

This clone came up once. The chain uses TRBV4-3 and TRBJ2-1, with a weak D call TRBD2 (6 bases). Germline CDR1 LGHNA, CDR2 YSLEER. V lost 0 bases to trimming and J lost 4 bases, with 13 bases between them. The CDR3 length is 16 residues. As DNA, the CDR3 is TGCGCCAGCAGCCAAGAAATTACCGGGGGATACAATGAGCAGTTCTTC. It codes for CASSQEITGGYNEQFF.

This chain connects TRBV28 to TRBJ1-4; possible D gene TRBD1, 6 bases. CDR3 length: 14 amino acids. Trimming pared 5 bases from V and 11 bases from J, leaving 18 bases between. CDR1 and CDR2 (germline): MDHEN, SYDVKM. CDR3 nucleotides: TGTGCCAGCAGTAACTCCGGGACACAGGTTAAACTGTTTTTT. It is translated as CASSNSGTQVKLFF. The variable domain in full, completed from reference TRBV28 and TRBJ1-4, reads DVKVTQSSRYLVKRTGEKVFLECVQDMDHENMFWYRQDPGLGLRLIYFSYDVKMKEKGDIPEGYSVSREKKERFSLILESASTNQTSMYLCASSNSGTQVKLFFGSGTQLSVL.

The table lists this clone with a count of one. The chain has TRBV29-1 and TRBJ1-5, with a weak D call TRBD1 (5 bases). CDR3 length equals 12 residues. V was pared by 4 bases and J by 8 bases, with 12 bases between. The germline CDR1 and CDR2 sequences are SQVTM and ANQGSEA. CDR3 loop: CSVANRNEPQHF. CDR3 nucleotides: TGCAGCGTTGCAAACAGGAATGAGCCCCAGCATTTT.

This clone has a single count. The chain couples TRBV11-2 to TRBJ1-2; D gene uncertain. Germline V gives CDR1 SGHAT, CDR2 FQNNGV. V was clipped by 5 bases and J by 10 bases, with 17 bases between them. The CDR3 has 13 residues. CDR3 sequence (DNA): TGTGCCAGCAGCCCCGGAACAGTACCGGTCTACACCTTC. Its protein is CASSPGTVPVYTF. Full variable domain (rest looked up from reference TRBV11-2 and TRBJ1-2): EAGVAQSPRYKIIEKRQSVAFWCNPISGHATLYWYQQILGQGPKLLIQFQNNGVVDDSQLPKDRFSAERLKGVDSTLKIQPAKLEDSAVYLCASSPGTVPVYTFGSGTRLTVV.